One and the same sample provided the 4 T cell receptor beta chains below, sequenced in a study of beta chain features in type 1 diabetes. What was sequenced were expressed TCRB transcripts, since all of the isolated RNA had been reverse transcribed. The method was immunoSEQ multiplex PCR; TCRdb's version includes in-frame clones alone and lacks a portion of them. The data show some 350,000 clones, less than 15% seen once. No antigen has been assigned to these receptors. Study observations and caveats: TCRB CDR3s were moderately but significantly shorter in Type 1 diabetes patients in all four CD4+ subsets.

The sample comprised naive CD4+ T cells from blood. Every receptor here comes from a young woman with type 1 diabetes.

The table lists this clone with a few counts. V and J are TRBV7-2 and TRBJ1-2; D is unclear. Germline-derived CDR1 and CDR2 are SGHTA and FQGNSA. The CDR3 has 14 residues. Trimming removed 0 bases at V and 6 bases at J, with 11 bases between. The CDR3 DNA reads TGTGCCAGCAGCTTAGCGTGGGCAGGTGATGGCTACACCTTC. Protein sequence: CASSLAWAGDGYTF.

This clone was recorded a few times. The chain carries TRBV11-2 and TRBJ2-7; 10 bases map to TRBD2. This CDR3 has 17 residues. J gave up 2 bases and V 5 bases, and 12 bases lay outside the gene matches. CDR1 SGHAT and CDR2 FQNNGV come from the germline V gene. CDR3 loop: CASSLYQGLAGAYEQYV. DNA of the CDR3: TGTGCCAGCAGCCTTTACCAAGGGCTAGCGGGGGCCTACGAGCAGTACGTC.

This chain connects TRBV6-1 to TRBJ2-7; 7 nucleotides line up with TRBD1. Germline lookup yields CDR1 MNHNS and CDR2 SASEGT. This CDR3 is 14 amino acids long. Losses at the gene ends were 3 bases for V and 7 bases for J; bases not matched to a gene: 9. The CDR3 region is CASSEGTVRFEQYF. The CDR3 DNA is TGTGCCAGCAGTGAGGGGACAGTTCGTTTTGAGCAGTACTTC.

The genes are TRBV7-2 and TRBJ2-1; 12 bases are a match to TRBD2. The CDR3 spans 15 residues. The V and J ends lost 4 bases and 8 bases, in that order; junction bases with no gene match: 6. Germline-derived CDR1 and CDR2 are SGHTA and FQGNSA. CDR3: CASSYWTSGVHEQFF. The CDR3 region has the DNA TGTGCCAGCAGCTACTGGACTAGCGGGGTACATGAGCAGTTCTTC.